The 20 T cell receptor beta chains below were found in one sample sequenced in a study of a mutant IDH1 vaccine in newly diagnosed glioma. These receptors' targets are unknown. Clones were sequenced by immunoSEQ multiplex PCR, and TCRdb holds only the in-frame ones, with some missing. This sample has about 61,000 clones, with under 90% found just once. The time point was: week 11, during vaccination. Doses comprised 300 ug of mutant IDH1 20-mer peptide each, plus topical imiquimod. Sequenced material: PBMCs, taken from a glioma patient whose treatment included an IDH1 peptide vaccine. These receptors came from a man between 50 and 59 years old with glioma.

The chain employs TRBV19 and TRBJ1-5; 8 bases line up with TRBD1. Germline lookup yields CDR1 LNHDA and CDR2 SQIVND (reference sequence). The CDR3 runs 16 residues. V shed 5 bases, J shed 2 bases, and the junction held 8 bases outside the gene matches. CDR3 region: CASSLTGQGGNQPQHF. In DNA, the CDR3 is TGTGCCAGTAGTCTCACCGGACAGGGCGGCAATCAGCCCCAGCATTTT.

CDR3 DNA: TGCAGCGTTGAAGATCCGCGAGTAGGGGCCAACGTCCTGACTTTC. This translates into CSVEDPRVGANVLTF. V gene TRBV29-1 combines with J gene TRBJ2-6; no clear D gene. Germline values: CDR1 SQVTM, CDR2 ANQGSEA. The length of the CDR3 is 15 residues. Trimming shortened V by 0 bases and J by 4 bases, and 10 bases separated the two germline ends.

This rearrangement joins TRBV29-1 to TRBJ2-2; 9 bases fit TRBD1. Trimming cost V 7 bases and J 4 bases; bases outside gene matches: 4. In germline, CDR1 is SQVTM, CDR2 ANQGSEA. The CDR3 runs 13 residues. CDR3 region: CSGGQGSTGELFF. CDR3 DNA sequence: TGCAGCGGCGGACAGGGGAGCACCGGGGAGCTGTTTTTT.

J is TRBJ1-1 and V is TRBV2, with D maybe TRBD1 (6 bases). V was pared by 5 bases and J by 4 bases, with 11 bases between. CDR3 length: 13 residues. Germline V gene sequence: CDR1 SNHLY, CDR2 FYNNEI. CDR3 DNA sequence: TGTGCCAGCAGTACAGGGTCGGGCACTGAAGCTTTCTTT. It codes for CASSTGSGTEAFF.

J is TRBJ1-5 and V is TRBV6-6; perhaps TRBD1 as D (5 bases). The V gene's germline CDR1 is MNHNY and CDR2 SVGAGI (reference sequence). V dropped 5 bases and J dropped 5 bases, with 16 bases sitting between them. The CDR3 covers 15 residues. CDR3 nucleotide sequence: TGTGCCAGCAGTGACCTGCAGGGAAGCTATCAGCCCCAGCATTTT. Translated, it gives CASSDLQGSYQPQHF.

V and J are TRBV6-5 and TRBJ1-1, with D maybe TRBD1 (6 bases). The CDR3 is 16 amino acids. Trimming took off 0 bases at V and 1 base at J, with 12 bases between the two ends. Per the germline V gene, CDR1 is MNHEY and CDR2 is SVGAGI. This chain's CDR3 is CASSYSNGQPNTEAFF. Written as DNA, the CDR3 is TGTGCCAGCAGTTACTCTAACGGACAGCCGAACACTGAAGCTTTCTTT.

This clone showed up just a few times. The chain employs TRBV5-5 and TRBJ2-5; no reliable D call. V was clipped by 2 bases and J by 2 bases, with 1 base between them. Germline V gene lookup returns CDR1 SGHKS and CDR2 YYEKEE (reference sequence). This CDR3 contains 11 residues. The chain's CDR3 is CASSFQETQYF. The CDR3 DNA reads TGTGCCAGCAGCTTTCAAGAGACCCAGTACTTC.

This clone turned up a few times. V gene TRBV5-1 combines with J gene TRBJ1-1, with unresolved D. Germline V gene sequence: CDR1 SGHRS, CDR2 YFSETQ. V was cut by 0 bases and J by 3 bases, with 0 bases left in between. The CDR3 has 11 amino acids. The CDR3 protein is CASSLDTEAFF. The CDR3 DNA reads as TGCGCCAGCAGCTTGGACACTGAAGCTTTCTTT. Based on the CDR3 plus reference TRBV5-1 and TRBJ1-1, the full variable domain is KAGVTQTPRYLIKTRGQQVTLSCSPISGHRSVSWYQQTPGQGLQFLFEYFSETQRNKGNFPGRFSGRQFSNSRSEMNVSTLELGDSALYLCASSLDTEAFFGQGTRLTVV.

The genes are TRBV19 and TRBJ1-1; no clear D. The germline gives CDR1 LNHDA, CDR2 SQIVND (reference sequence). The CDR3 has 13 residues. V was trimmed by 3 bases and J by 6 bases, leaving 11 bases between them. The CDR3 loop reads CASSIGRYSEAFF. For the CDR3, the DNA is TGTGCCAGTAGTATCGGGCGCTACTCTGAAGCTTTCTTT.

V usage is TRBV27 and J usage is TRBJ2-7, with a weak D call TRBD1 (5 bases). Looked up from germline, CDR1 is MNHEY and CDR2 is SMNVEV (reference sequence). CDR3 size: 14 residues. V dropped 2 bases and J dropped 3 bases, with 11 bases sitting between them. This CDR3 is CASSLRGRDYEQYF. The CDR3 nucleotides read TGTGCCAGCAGTTTAAGGGGAAGAGACTACGAGCAGTACTTC.

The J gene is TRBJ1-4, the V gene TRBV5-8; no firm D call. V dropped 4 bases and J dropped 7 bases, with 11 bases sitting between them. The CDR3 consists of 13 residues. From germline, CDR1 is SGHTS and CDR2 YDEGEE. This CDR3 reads CASSLAPGEKLFF. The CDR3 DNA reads TGTGCCAGCAGCCTGGCCCCCGGTGAAAAACTGTTTTTT.

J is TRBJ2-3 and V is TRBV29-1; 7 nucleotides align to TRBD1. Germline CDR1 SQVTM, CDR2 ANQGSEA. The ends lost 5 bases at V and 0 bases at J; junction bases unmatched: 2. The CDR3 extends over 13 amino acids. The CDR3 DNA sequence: TGCAGCGTTACAGGGGATAGCACAGATACGCAGTATTTT. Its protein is CSVTGDSTDTQYF.

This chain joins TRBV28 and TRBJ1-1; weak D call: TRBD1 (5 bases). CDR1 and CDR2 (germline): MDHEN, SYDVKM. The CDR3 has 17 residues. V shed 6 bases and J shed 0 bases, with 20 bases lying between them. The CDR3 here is CASSEILTGYLNTEAFF. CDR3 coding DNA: TGTGCCAGCAGCGAAATCCTCACAGGTTACCTGAACACTGAAGCTTTCTTT.

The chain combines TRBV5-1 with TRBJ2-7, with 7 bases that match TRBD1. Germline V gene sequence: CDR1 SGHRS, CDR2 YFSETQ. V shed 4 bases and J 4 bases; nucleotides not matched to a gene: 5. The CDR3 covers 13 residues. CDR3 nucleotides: TGCGCCAGCAGCAAAGGACAGGAGTACGAGCAGTACTTC. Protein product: CASSKGQEYEQYF.

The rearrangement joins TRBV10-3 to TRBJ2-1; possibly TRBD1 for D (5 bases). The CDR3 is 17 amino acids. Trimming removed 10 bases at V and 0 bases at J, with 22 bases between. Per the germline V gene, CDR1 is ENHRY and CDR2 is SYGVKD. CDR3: CATSTTLGVGSYNEQFF. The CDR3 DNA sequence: TGTGCCACCTCCACCACCTTAGGGGTCGGCTCCTACAATGAGCAGTTCTTC.

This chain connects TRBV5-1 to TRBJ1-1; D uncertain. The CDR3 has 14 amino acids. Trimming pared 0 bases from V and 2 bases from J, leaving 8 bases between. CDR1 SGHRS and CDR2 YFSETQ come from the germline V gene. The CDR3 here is CASSLGTFNTEAFF. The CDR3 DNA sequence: TGCGCCAGCAGCTTGGGAACATTCAACACTGAAGCTTTCTTT. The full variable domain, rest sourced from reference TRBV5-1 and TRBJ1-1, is KAGVTQTPRYLIKTRGQQVTLSCSPISGHRSVSWYQQTPGQGLQFLFEYFSETQRNKGNFPGRFSGRQFSNSRSEMNVSTLELGDSALYLCASSLGTFNTEAFFGQGTRLTVV.

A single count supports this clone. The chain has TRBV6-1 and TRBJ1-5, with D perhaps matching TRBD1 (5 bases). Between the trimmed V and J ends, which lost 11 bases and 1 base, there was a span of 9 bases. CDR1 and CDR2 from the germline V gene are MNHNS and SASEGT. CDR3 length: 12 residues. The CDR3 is CAGASSNQPQHF. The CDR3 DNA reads TGTGCCGGGGCTAGCAGCAATCAGCCCCAGCATTTT.

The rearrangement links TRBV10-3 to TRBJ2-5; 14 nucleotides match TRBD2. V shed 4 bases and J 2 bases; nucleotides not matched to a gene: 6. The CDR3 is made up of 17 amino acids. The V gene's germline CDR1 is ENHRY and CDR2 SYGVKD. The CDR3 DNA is TGTGCCATCAGTGCGGGACTAGCGGGAGAGGGACAAGAGACCCAGTACTTC. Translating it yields CAISAGLAGEGQETQYF.

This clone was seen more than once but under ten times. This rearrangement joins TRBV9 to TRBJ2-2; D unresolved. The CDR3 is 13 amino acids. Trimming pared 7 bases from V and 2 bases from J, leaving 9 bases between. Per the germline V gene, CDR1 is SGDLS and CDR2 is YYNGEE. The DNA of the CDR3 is TGTGCCAGCGTCCGGGCAAACACCGGGGAGCTGTTTTTT. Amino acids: CASVRANTGELFF.

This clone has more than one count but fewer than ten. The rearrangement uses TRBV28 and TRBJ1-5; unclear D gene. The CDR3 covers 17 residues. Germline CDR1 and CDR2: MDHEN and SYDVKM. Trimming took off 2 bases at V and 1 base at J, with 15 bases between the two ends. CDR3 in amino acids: CASSLRYLGSSNQPQHF. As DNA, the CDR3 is TGTGCCAGCAGTTTAAGGTACCTGGGTAGCAGCAATCAGCCCCAGCATTTT.